This T cell receptor beta chain derives from a study of cytomegalovirus exposure and HLA in healthy donors. General study findings and limits: Some 16,000 TCR beta sequences were associated with HLA alleles at 0.05 false discovery rate in a later analysis. A further, later analysis showed that HLA-associated TCR beta chains (compared with equally common others) were more clonally expanded. The likely explanation for a cluster of highly shared sequence variants was sequencing artifact.

Germline CDR1 and CDR2: MNHNS and SASEGT. The CDR3 totals 15 residues. The J segment lost 5 bases and the V segment lost 5 bases, leaving 10 bases of the junction unmatched. This clone was detected only a few times. Its antigen is as yet unknown. A multiplex PCR was run with 60 Vbeta primers and 13 Jbeta primers. Repertoires were generated with immunoSEQ multiplex PCR, while TCRdb's copy carries only in-frame clones and drops some. Of 280,000 or so clones listed, approximately 90% are singletons. The clonotype originates from a woman between 18 and 29 years old in good health and CMV-seronegative. Sequenced input: PBMCs. The chain joins TRBV6-1 to TRBJ1-2; 8 positions match TRBD1. This chain's CDR3 is CASSSGTGAHYGYTF. In DNA, the CDR3 is TGTGCCAGCAGTAGCGGGACAGGAGCACATTATGGCTACACCTTC.